Listed below are T cell receptor beta chains from one sample, sequenced in a study of T cells after yellow fever vaccination. Each CDR3 protein is one row after TCRdb ran MiXCR on the 5' RACE reads. The sample has some 220,000 distinct CDR3 sequences, 3% to 4% seen once. This specimen was CD4+ T cells sorted from PBMCs, taken 10 days after the yellow fever booster vaccination. The source is a man younger than 35 who received the YFV17D yellow fever vaccine. Each CDR3 is given with its conserved first and last residue. D genes are given only for firm matches. The listing skips clone size in some rows; elsewhere it reads once, few, many or a size class.

V,size,D,J,DNA,CDR3
TRBV6-2/TRBV6-3,few,-,TRBJ1-1,TGTGCCAGCAGGCCGAGGAGGAACACTGAAGCTTTCTTT,CASRPRRNTEAFF
TRBV20-1,many,TRBD2,TRBJ2-2,TGCAGTGCTAACCCACTAGCGGGGGGCGACACCGGGGAGCTGTTTTTT,CSANPLAGGDTGELFF
TRBV5-1,many,TRBD2,TRBJ2-3,TGCGCCAGCAGACTGATAGCGGGGCCCAGAGATACGCAGTATTTT,CASRLIAGPRDTQYF
TRBV7-3,many,-,TRBJ2-1,TGTGCCAGCAGCTTAATGGGCGGGGACAATGAGCAGTTCTTC,CASSLMGGDNEQFF
TRBV20-1,-,-,TRBJ2-1,TGCAGTGCTAGTCGGACCGGTCCCTACAATGAGCAGTTCTTC,CSASRTGPYNEQFF
TRBV12-3/TRBV12-4,many,-,TRBJ1-1,TGTGCCAGCATGTCAGGGGTGGGCACTGAAGCTTTCTTT,CASMSGVGTEAFF
TRBV6-2/TRBV6-3,many,-,TRBJ1-5,TGTGCCAGCAGTTACTCCAGATGGCAGCCCCAGCATTTT,CASSYSRWQPQHF
TRBV11-2,few,-,TRBJ2-5,TGTGCCAGCAGCTTTAGACTCCAAGAGACCCAGTACTTC,CASSFRLQETQYF
TRBV5-1,few,-,TRBJ2-5,TGCGCCAGCAGCGTCATGGCAGGGGAAGAGACCCAGTACTTC,CASSVMAGEETQYF
TRBV7-8,-,TRBD2,TRBJ2-3,TGTGCCAGCAGTCGACTAGCGGGGACCCTTAGCACAGATACGCAGTATTTT,CASSRLAGTLSTDTQYF
TRBV5-1,-,-,TRBJ1-1,TGCGCCAGCAGCCCGACGCGGGGTAGAACCACTGAAGCTTTCTTT,CASSPTRGRTTEAFF
TRBV5-1,many,-,TRBJ1-1,TGCGCCAGCAGTTCCGCGGGTCGAAACACTGAAGCTTTCTTT,CASSSAGRNTEAFF
TRBV6-5,few,-,TRBJ1-6,TGTGCCAGCAGTTACGGCACCCAGGGAAACGGTTCACCCCTCCACTTT,CASSYGTQGNGSPLHF
TRBV5-1,many,-,TRBJ2-7,TGCGCCAGCAGCTTGGATGGCCGATGGTCCTACGAGCAGTACTTC,CASSLDGRWSYEQYF
TRBV7-2,many,TRBD1,TRBJ1-5,TGTGCCAGCAGCCGAAGGACAGGGACTCAGCCCCAGCATTTT,CASSRRTGTQPQHF
TRBV19,-,-,TRBJ1-6,TGTGCCAGTAGGGCGAGTTTCAATTCACCCCTCCACTTT,CASRASFNSPLHF
TRBV28,many,-,TRBJ2-3,TGTGCCAGCAGTTCCCTGGAGGTACCTGGGGGCACAGATACGCAGTATTTT,CASSSLEVPGGTDTQYF
TRBV2,few,-,TRBJ2-3,TGTGCCAGCAATCTAGCAGATACGCAGTATTTT,CASNLADTQYF
TRBV19,many,-,TRBJ2-4,TGTGCCAGTAGTATAGCCGGGACGGCGACAGCCAAAAACATTCAGTACTTC,CASSIAGTATAKNIQYF
TRBV5-1,few,TRBD2,TRBJ2-3,TGCGCCAGCAGCCCAGGACTAGCGGCTAGCACAGATACGCAGTATTTT,CASSPGLAASTDTQYF
TRBV7-2,many,-,TRBJ1-2,TGTGCCAGCAGCTTAGGCTGGGACTATGGCTACACCTTC,CASSLGWDYGYTF
TRBV20-1,many,TRBD2,TRBJ2-1,TGCAGTGCTAGATTCTCCTACCGGGGGGTGAATGAGCAGTTCTTC,CSARFSYRGVNEQFF
TRBV20-1,few,-,TRBJ2-1,TGCAGTGCTAGGGGACACTTGAGCTCCTACAATGAGCAGTTCTTC,CSARGHLSSYNEQFF
TRBV6-6,many,-,TRBJ2-7,TGTGCCAGCAGGATGGGACAAGTAGAGTACGAGCAGTACTTC,CASRMGQVEYEQYF
TRBV28,few,-,TRBJ2-3,TGTGCCAGCAAGGTAGACACAGATACGCAGTATTTT,CASKVDTDTQYF
TRBV24-1,-,-,TRBJ2-3,TGTGCCACCAGTGATTTGGACTTTCGGCAGGGGAGGACAGATACGCAGTATTTT,CATSDLDFRQGRTDTQYF
TRBV19,few,-,TRBJ1-1,TGTGCCAGTAGGTCGGGGGGCAGGATCACTGAAGCTTTCTTT,CASRSGGRITEAFF
TRBV12-3/TRBV12-4,many,TRBD1,TRBJ2-2,TGTGCCAGCAGTTTAGCGCTCAGGGGGCCCGGGGAGCTGTTTTTT,CASSLALRGPGELFF
TRBV11-1,few,-,TRBJ1-1,TGTGCCAGCAGCTACCGCTGGAACACTGAAGCTTTCTTT,CASSYRWNTEAFF
TRBV10-1,many,-,TRBJ2-5,TGCGCCAGCACCTATTTCGGCAGAAAAGAGACCCAGTACTTC,CASTYFGRKETQYF
TRBV9,many,TRBD1,TRBJ2-2,TGTGCCAGCAGCGTAGCCACAGGGGGGAGCACCGGGGAGCTGTTTTTT,CASSVATGGSTGELFF
TRBV4-1,many,TRBD2,TRBJ2-2,TGCGCCAGCAGCCAAGCAAGCGGGGTTGACGGGGAGCTGTTTTTT,CASSQASGVDGELFF
TRBV9,many,-,TRBJ1-3,TGTGCCAGCAGCGCAGTACAGGGTTTGGGGATTCACACCATATATTTT,CASSAVQGLGIHTIYF
TRBV5-1,-,-,TRBJ2-3,TGCGCCAGCAGCTTGGCGGGCTACACAGATACGCAGTATTTT,CASSLAGYTDTQYF
TRBV7-9,few,-,TRBJ1-2,TGTGCCAGCAGCCCTTGGACTGGGAACACCTTC,CASSPWTGNTF
TRBV7-9,many,-,TRBJ1-2,TGTGCCAGCAGCTTATCGCCAGGAGTTGATTATGGCTACACCTTC,CASSLSPGVDYGYTF
TRBV11-2,few,-,TRBJ2-1,TGTGCCAGCAGCTTCTGGGATAGGAATTCGGATGAGCAGTTCTTC,CASSFWDRNSDEQFF